This T cell receptor (beta chain) comes out of a study of blood T cells in healthy people across ages. Each individual donor underwent a draw of 8 to 10 milliliters of peripheral blood. Regarding this clonotype: What it recognizes is unknown.

The germline V gene encodes CDR1 SGDLS and CDR2 YYNGEE. Trimming left V 4 bases short and J 8 bases short, with 18 bases between. CDR3 length: 14 amino acids. Combining a sample-barcoded 5' primer with a J-beta primer mix, a second PCR ran for about 6 to 12 cycles. A 12-random-nucleotide template-switch adaptor tagged each cDNA molecule. Each sample yielded at least 3 million CDR3-containing paired-end reads. TCRdb analysed the 5' RACE reads with MiXCR anew, one entry per CDR3 protein. The sample consists of hundreds of thousands of distinct CDR3 sequences, approximately 48% of them appearing once. Points from the study as a whole: PBMCs that were unsorted prevented a conclusive naive versus antigen-experienced comparison.

The sequence came from a man aged 60 to 75 in good health. Sequenced input: blood. The V call is TRBV9, the J call TRBJ1-2; D is undetermined. The CDR3 bases are TGTGCCAGCAGCCCAGGACGGGGTCGACGCGGCTACACCTTC. It is translated as CASSPGRGRRGYTF.